The T cell receptor beta chain under discussion was sequenced for a study of T cells expressing NK-cell markers. Looking at the study overall: Most of the eight sequenced donors tested HCMV-seropositive; one tested seronegative.

TCRdb processed the 5' RACE reads again and assigns one entry to each CDR3 protein, with no DNA. In all, the sample yields about 550,000 distinct CDR3 sequences. Germline V CDR1 and CDR2: SGHRS, YFSETQ. The CDR3 is made up of 12 amino acids. The chain uses TRBV5-1 and TRBJ1-2; no DNA is available, so the TRBD1 call from TCRdb remains unchecked. The TCR comes from a man aged 18 to 35 in good health. Sample: blood T cells: a sorted CD56 or NKG2C T cell subset, CD4+ or CD8+ T cells, or bulk PBMC T cells (not recorded which). The CDR3 is CASSSGQGGYTF.